The 19 T cell receptor beta chains listed next were all sequenced from one sample in a study of OX40 agonist ivuxolimab in advanced cancers. Data came from immunoSEQ multiplex PCR; TCRdb stores just in-frame clones and leaves some out. The table lists tens of thousands of clones, 82% of them singletons. The material was CD4+ or CD8+ T cells sorted from blood, obtained in a trial of the OX40 agonist ivuxolimab. These receptors originate from an adult with an advanced solid tumor such as melanoma, head and neck, liver or kidney cancer.

In this sample, this clone turned up a few times. The J gene is TRBJ2-2, the V gene TRBV10-3, with D perhaps TRBD1 (7 bases). Deletions cut 8 bases from V and 2 bases from J, with 30 bases between. There are 20 residues in the CDR3. The germline CDR1 and CDR2 sequences are ENHRY and SYGVKD. CDR3 sequence: CAIPRGPDREAVINTGELFF. The DNA of the CDR3 is TGTGCCATCCCCAGGGGCCCAGACAGGGAGGCTGTGATTAACACCGGGGAGCTGTTTTTT.

Here the CDR3 DNA reads TGTGCCAGCAGCTACTCGGCGGGAGAAACCGGGGAGCTGTTTTTT. This gives the protein CASSYSAGETGELFF. This chain joins TRBV9 and TRBJ2-2; TRBD2 matches at 7 bases. V lost 4 bases and J lost 5; bases outside the gene matches: 8. The length of the CDR3 is 15 residues. Looked up from germline, CDR1 is SGDLS and CDR2 is YYNGEE.

The chain couples TRBV29-1 to TRBJ2-5, with TRBD2 as a possible D gene (6 bases). Trimming stripped 5 bases from V and 3 bases from J, with 10 bases between. CDR3 length: 12 amino acids. The germline CDR1 and CDR2 sequences are SQVTM and ANQGSEA. This CDR3 is CSVTRGEETQYF. In DNA, the CDR3 is TGCAGCGTTACTCGCGGGGAAGAGACCCAGTACTTC.

V usage is TRBV5-5 and J usage is TRBJ1-2, with unresolved D. Germline-derived CDR1 and CDR2 are SGHKS and YYEKEE (reference sequence). V was trimmed by 1 base and J by 8 bases, leaving 18 bases between them. The length of the CDR3 is 15 residues. The CDR3 coding sequence is TGTGCCAGCAGCTTGAATGTTTGGAGGTTGGGGGGCTACACCTTC. This translates into CASSLNVWRLGGYTF.

The chain has TRBV28 and TRBJ1-5; TRBD1 is a possible D gene (5 bases). Trimming removed 5 bases from V and 6 bases from J, with 14 bases in between. This CDR3 is built from 14 residues. CDR1 and CDR2 (germline): MDHEN, SYDVKM. The CDR3 DNA sequence: TGTGCCAGCAGTGGTCCAGGGAGAGTTCAGCCCCAGCATTTT. Protein sequence: CASSGPGRVQPQHF.

The chain recombines TRBV29-1 with TRBJ2-3; D is uncertain. Trimming removed 1 base from V and 1 base from J, with 6 bases in between. Germline V lookup: CDR1 SQVTM, CDR2 ANQGSEA. The CDR3 has 13 residues. In DNA, the CDR3 is TGCAGCGTTGAAGTCAGCCGCACAGATACGCAGTATTTT. Its translation: CSVEVSRTDTQYF.

The rearrangement links TRBV18 to TRBJ2-2; no definite D call. The CDR3 sequence is 12 residues long. Germline V CDR1 and CDR2: KGHSH, LQKENI. V was clipped by 3 bases and J by 8 bases, with 7 bases between them. Here the CDR3 DNA reads TGTGCCAGCTCACCGGGCCTGGGGGAGCTGTTTTTT. It codes for CASSPGLGELFF.

The chain has TRBV7-9 and TRBJ1-5; D unclear. Germline CDR1 is SEHNR and CDR2 is FQNEAQ (reference sequence). Trimming took 4 bases from V and 0 from J, leaving 16 bases between them. The CDR3 sequence is 17 residues long. The DNA of the CDR3 is TGTGCCAGCAGCTCTGACCCTAGCCGAAATAGCAATCAGCCCCAGCATTTT. Its translation is CASSSDPSRNSNQPQHF.

V usage is TRBV10-3 and J usage is TRBJ2-7; 8 bases map to TRBD1. Germline V gives CDR1 ENHRY, CDR2 SYGVKD. This CDR3 spans 14 amino acids. V trimming: 6 bases; J trimming: 3 bases; junction bases outside the gene matches: 7. This chain's CDR3 is CAIREGQADYEQYF. The CDR3 region has the DNA TGTGCCATCAGGGAGGGACAGGCAGACTACGAGCAGTACTTC.

The gene calls are TRBV7-2 and TRBJ2-5; 7 bases map to TRBD2. V lost 5 bases to trimming and J lost 2 bases; unmatched junction nucleotides: 8. This CDR3 has 15 residues. The germline gives CDR1 SGHTA, CDR2 FQGNSA. CDR3 coding DNA: TGTGCCAGCAGCGGGGCTAGCGGACCACAAGAGACCCAGTACTTC. This gives the protein CASSGASGPQETQYF.

The genes are TRBV28 and TRBJ1-2; D may be TRBD1 (6 bases). V gave up 3 bases and J gave up 3 bases, with 14 bases separating them. Germline assignment: CDR1 MDHEN and CDR2 SYDVKM. This CDR3 comprises 15 residues. The CDR3 loop is CASSLVGRGDYGYTF. The CDR3 bases are TGTGCCAGCAGTTTGGTTGGAAGGGGGGACTATGGCTACACCTTC.

The chain joins TRBV27 to TRBJ1-1; D is undetermined. V was pared by 6 bases and J by 4 bases, with 9 bases between. Germline lookup yields CDR1 MNHEY and CDR2 SMNVEV (reference sequence). The CDR3 is 12 amino acids. CDR3 sequence: CASRERGTEAFF. In DNA form, the CDR3 reads TGTGCCAGCAGAGAAAGAGGCACTGAAGCTTTCTTT.

This sequence joins TRBV7-8 and TRBJ2-7; 7 bases agree with TRBD2. The CDR3 contains 14 residues. From germline, CDR1 is SGHVS and CDR2 FQNEAQ. V lost 3 bases, J lost 2 bases, and 4 bases stayed unmatched. The CDR3 bases are TGTGCCAGCAGCTTTAGCGGGTACGCCTACGAGCAGTACTTC. Amino acids: CASSFSGYAYEQYF.

The V gene is TRBV29-1, the J gene TRBJ1-1; 8 bases line up with TRBD1. Per the germline V gene, CDR1 is SQVTM and CDR2 is ANQGSEA. The trim removed 4 bases at V and 2 bases at J, leaving 9 bases unmatched. This CDR3 region has 15 residues. The CDR3 nucleotides are TGCAGCGTTGGCTGGCAGGGGGCTGGCAACACTGAAGCTTTCTTT. Amino acids: CSVGWQGAGNTEAFF. The whole variable domain, remainder taken from reference TRBV29-1 and TRBJ1-1, is SAVISQKPSRDICQRGTSLTIQCQVDSQVTMMFWYRQQPGQSLTLIATANQGSEATYESGFVIDKFPISRPNLTFSTLTVSNMSPEDSSIYLCSVGWQGAGNTEAFFGQGTRLTVV.

The chain is built from TRBV30 and TRBJ2-5; D not certain. With 0 bases removed from V and 5 bases from J, the gap between germline ends came to 4 bases. CDR1 is GTSNPN, CDR2 SVGIG, per germline (reference sequence). The CDR3 has 11 residues. The CDR3 protein is CAWSVRETQYF. The CDR3 DNA sequence: TGTGCCTGGAGTGTACGCGAGACCCAGTACTTC.

V is TRBV2 and J is TRBJ1-1; 7 bases map to TRBD1. V lost 0 bases to trimming and J lost 4 bases; unmatched junction nucleotides: 5. The germline V gene encodes CDR1 SNHLY and CDR2 FYNNEI. This CDR3 spans 15 amino acids. CDR3 coding DNA: TGTGCCAGCAGTGAAGCTAGGACAGGAAGCACTGAAGCTTTCTTT. Its translation: CASSEARTGSTEAFF.

The chain employs TRBV7-2 and TRBJ2-3; 8 bases match TRBD2. The CDR3 length is 16 residues. Trimming at V came to 3 bases and at J to 3 bases, leaving 8 bases not matched to a gene. The germline gives CDR1 SGHTA, CDR2 FQGNSA. CDR3 loop: CASSFASGSFTDTQYF. CDR3 in DNA: TGTGCCAGCAGCTTCGCCAGCGGGAGCTTTACAGATACGCAGTATTTT.

The chain joins TRBV19 to TRBJ1-3; unclear D gene. CDR3 length: 13 amino acids. The germline CDR1 and CDR2 sequences are LNHDA and SQIVND (reference sequence). V dropped 9 bases and J dropped 3 bases, with 12 bases sitting between them. The CDR3 DNA reads TGTGCCAGCAACACTAACGGTGGAAACACCATATATTTT. It translates to CASNTNGGNTIYF.

CDR3 coding DNA: TGTGCCAGCAGCCGAGGCTCCCACAGGGTCGTCGGGGAGCTGTTTTTT. Translation gives CASSRGSHRVVGELFF. The V and J genes are TRBV7-9 and TRBJ2-2; D may be TRBD1 (6 bases). The V gene lost 5 bases and the J gene lost 7 bases, with 20 bases spanning the gap. Germline V gene data show CDR1 as SEHNR and CDR2 as FQNEAQ (reference sequence). CDR3 size: 16 residues.